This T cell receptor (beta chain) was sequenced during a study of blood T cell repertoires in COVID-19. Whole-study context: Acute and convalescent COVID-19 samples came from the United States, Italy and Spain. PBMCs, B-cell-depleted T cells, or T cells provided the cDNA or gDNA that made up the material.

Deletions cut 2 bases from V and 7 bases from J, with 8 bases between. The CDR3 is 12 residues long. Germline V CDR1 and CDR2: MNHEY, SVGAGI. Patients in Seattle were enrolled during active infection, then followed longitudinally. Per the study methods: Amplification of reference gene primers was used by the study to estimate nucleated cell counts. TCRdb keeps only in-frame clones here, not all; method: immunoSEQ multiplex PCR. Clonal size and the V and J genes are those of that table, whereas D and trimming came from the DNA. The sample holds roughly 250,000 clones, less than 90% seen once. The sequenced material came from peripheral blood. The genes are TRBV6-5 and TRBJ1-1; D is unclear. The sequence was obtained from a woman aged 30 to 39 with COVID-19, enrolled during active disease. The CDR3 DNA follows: TGTGCCAGCAGTTACGGGGAGGGTGAAGCTTTCTTT. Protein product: CASSYGEGEAFF.